Following are 10 T cell receptor beta chains from one sample sequenced in a study of blood T cell repertoires in COVID-19 (TCRdb year 2020). Library preparation employed the immunoSEQ multiplex PCR assay. Held by TCRdb, this immuneACCESS table contains in-frame sequences only and omits some clones. Under half of the omission traces to an unresolved V gene where checked; the cause of the rest is unknown. The sample table contains a few hundred thousand clones; only one count was recorded for 75% to 90% of them. The top ten constitute just under 0.95% of the sample. Material: peripheral blood. The receptors were gathered from a woman aged 40 to 49 who had recovered from COVID-19.

This clone was observed a handful of times. The chain uses TRBV7-6 and TRBJ2-3, with TRBD2 matching 7 bases. The CDR3 contains 16 residues. V gave up 5 bases and J gave up 1 base; unmatched junction bases: 9. Germline V CDR1 and CDR2: SGHVS, FNYEAQ. The CDR3 bases are TGTGCCAGCAGCAGTTTAGCGGGTTCTGGCACAGATACGCAGTATTTT. Protein sequence: CASSSLAGSGTDTQYF.

The genes are TRBV7-9 and TRBJ2-1; D possibly corresponds to TRBD2 (7 bases). The germline CDR1 and CDR2 sequences are SEHNR and FQNEAQ (reference sequence). The CDR3 length is 15 residues. The V end was cut by 1 base, the J end by 3 bases, with 10 bases between. The CDR3 is CASSLVGGVYNEQFF. DNA of the CDR3: TGTGCCAGCAGCTTAGTAGGGGGGGTCTACAATGAGCAGTTCTTC.

The chain couples TRBV2 to TRBJ2-3; 10 bases align to TRBD2. J was trimmed by 4 bases and V by 5 bases; bases with no gene match: 12. CDR1 and CDR2 (germline): SNHLY, FYNNEI. CDR3 size: 17 residues. CDR3 bases: TGTGCCAGCAGTATCCATCTAGCGGGAGAGATTCCAGATACGCAGTATTTT. Protein sequence: CASSIHLAGEIPDTQYF.

The rearrangement uses TRBV18 and TRBJ2-1; a weak D match, TRBD2 (6 bases). Germline V gene data show CDR1 as KGHSH and CDR2 as LQKENI. The CDR3 has 14 residues. V shed 5 bases and J shed 7 bases, with 15 bases lying between them. The CDR3 protein is CASSESWGVNEQFF. In DNA form, the CDR3 reads TGTGCCAGCTCAGAAAGCTGGGGGGTTAATGAGCAGTTCTTC.

The CDR3 reads CASSFSGANTGELFF. The DNA for the CDR3 is TGTGCCAGCAGTTTCAGCGGGGCGAACACCGGGGAGCTGTTTTTT. V and J are TRBV28 and TRBJ2-2; 7 bases map to TRBD2. The germline V gene encodes CDR1 MDHEN and CDR2 SYDVKM. CDR3 length: 15 amino acids. V gave up 3 bases and J gave up 0 bases; unmatched junction bases: 1.

The chain recombines TRBV29-1 with TRBJ1-2; 8 nucleotides align to TRBD1. The CDR3 length is 15 residues. Germline V gives CDR1 SQVTM, CDR2 ANQGSEA. V dropped 6 bases and J dropped 4; count of bases not matched to a gene: 13. Written as DNA, the CDR3 is TGCAGCGTGACGGGGACAGGCGGGCTAGGCTATGGCTACACCTTC. This translates into CSVTGTGGLGYGYTF.

The chain employs TRBV7-9 and TRBJ2-1; TRBD1 might be the D (6 bases). Trimming removed 5 bases at V and 7 bases at J, with 18 bases between. The CDR3 extends over 15 amino acids. CDR1 SEHNR and CDR2 FQNEAQ come from the germline V gene (reference sequence). The CDR3 loop reads CASSPPRGQGNEQFF. Written as DNA, the CDR3 is TGTGCCAGCAGCCCCCCCCGGGGACAAGGGAATGAGCAGTTCTTC.

The chain uses TRBV6-4 and TRBJ2-1, with 7 bases lining up with TRBD2. CDR3 length equals 12 residues. CDR1 is MRHNA and CDR2 is SNTAGT in the germline V gene. V dropped 1 base and J dropped 10; count of bases not matched to a gene: 1. CDR3 in amino acids: CASSDWRGEQFF. CDR3 DNA sequence: TGTGCCAGCAGTGACTGGCGGGGGGAGCAGTTCTTC.

V usage is TRBV12-5 and J usage is TRBJ2-5; D is possibly TRBD2 (6 bases). The CDR3 runs to 13 residues. V shed 1 base and J shed 5 bases, with 8 bases lying between them. From germline, CDR1 is LGHNT and CDR2 FRNRAP. The CDR3 nucleotides read TGTGCTAGTGGTTTGGGCGCGGGGGAGACCCAGTACTTC. It encodes CASGLGAGETQYF. The whole variable domain, filled in from reference TRBV12-5 and TRBJ2-5, reads DARVTQTPRHKVTEMGQEVTMRCQPILGHNTVFWYRQTMMQGLELLAYFRNRAPLDDSGMPKDRFSAEMPDATLATLKIQPSEPRDSAVYFCASGLGAGETQYFGPGTRLLVL.

The V and J genes are TRBV3-1 (or the pseudogene TRBV3-2) and TRBJ2-3; D not certain. CDR3 length equals 14 residues. Germline CDR1 and CDR2: LGHDT and YNNKEL (reference sequence). The V gene lost 2 bases and the J gene lost 4 bases, with 10 bases spanning the gap. DNA of the CDR3: TGTGCCAGCAGCCAACAGGCCTCTTCAGATACGCAGTATTTT. Translating gives CASSQQASSDTQYF.